This T cell receptor beta chain is from a study of CD8+ T cells in alopecia areata (dated by TCRdb to the late 2010s). About the investigation overall: Treated patients were enrolled in an open-label pilot trial of oral tofacitinib, 5 to 10 mg twice daily, for moderate-to-severe alopecia areata. Tofacitinib was given for 6 to 18 months, followed by 6 months of follow-up off drug to assess delayed response and recurrence. The SALT score, which quantifies the percentage of affected scalp surface area, was used to measure disease severity in treated patients. To study T cell clonal expansion in alopecia areata, the researchers applied high-throughput TCRbeta sequencing to both the C3H/HeJ mouse model and human patients. Scalp tissue and sorted CD4+ and CD8+ peripheral blood T cells from patchy and totalis/universalis alopecia areata patients and from healthy controls were covered by human TCRbeta sequencing. Patients on tofacitinib were biopsied at baseline and after 4 and 24 weeks of treatment, and several of the patients also had a later scalp biopsy. Scalp clonality was compared across normal scalp (n=4), patchy alopecia areata scalp (n=8), and alopecia totalis/universalis scalp (n=8). RNA was obtained with the PAXgene miRNA kit for fixed scalp, the miRNeasy kit for PBMCs, and the RNeasy kit for mouse skin. TCRbeta CDR3 regions were amplified by immunoSEQ multiplex PCR with 35 Vbeta forward and 13 Jbeta reverse primers. Study-wide findings and limitations: Higher clonality and more expanded CD8+ clones were observed in lesional scalp than in normal scalp, particularly in alopecia totalis/universalis, a finding suggestive of antigenic drive. Compared with mice, TCR sequences shared between patients were less clear, possibly partly because of HLA diversity across the patient population. Many expanded lesional clones were found to persist in scalp and blood during tofacitinib treatment, and relapse after treatment cessation may be partly explained by this persistence. Resident alphabeta T cells in normal human skin are also sequenced, complicating scalp TCR repertoire analysis, unlike mouse skin dominated by gammadelta T cells. Because the treated cohort was small and had only one nonresponder, larger studies are needed to examine links between baseline CD8+ expansion and response. With tofacitinib, both scalp clonality and the number of expanded CD8+ clones among the top 100 scalp clones went down significantly.

The method behind the library was the immunoSEQ multiplex PCR assay. RNA was extracted from all samples and reverse transcribed into cDNA, which served as template for TCR sequencing. First-strand cDNA was synthesized using SuperScript III with a 2:1 mix of oligo-dT and random hexamers. Amplification bias was assessed with a synthetic immune receptor repertoire, and residual bias was removed computationally. As for how the authors treated the data: Raw reads were preprocessed for error removal, and CDR3 was defined according to IMGT conventions as running from the conserved cysteine to phenylalanine. Clonality was computed by normalizing Shannon entropy by log2 of the number of productive unique TCRs and subtracting the result from 1. CD4 or CD8 identity of scalp clones was inferred by cross-referencing scalp TCRbeta sequences with sorted blood CD4 and CD8 repertoires. Imported from immuneACCESS, the table was reduced by TCRdb to in-frame sequences with V and J called. These copies leave out some clones; in studies compared against another copy, an unresolved V gene accounts for under half, and the cause of the remainder is not known. V and J calls and clone size are as listed in that table; D and trimming were resolved from the DNA. This sample comprises some 200,000 clones, about 58% of them detected only once. About 1.6% of the sample belongs to the ten largest clones.

The CDR3 runs 15 residues from the cysteine to the phenylalanine. Only CDR3 DNA is held: 45 bases, read in frame from base 1. V drops 6 bases and J drops 1 base, leaving 15 bases in between. CDR1 MGHDK and CDR2 SYGVNS were looked up in the germline V gene. Taken with the paper, the label for time point translates to: less than five weeks on oral tofacitinib. The treatment or condition label corresponds to: oral pan-JAK inhibitor, 5-10 mg twice daily. From alopecia areata patients, peripheral blood was collected along with lesional scalp punch biopsies. After PBMCs were isolated by density centrifugation and stained for CD3, CD4 and CD8, a FACSAria was used to sort CD4+ and CD8+ T cells. This clone was seen more than once but under ten times. Its antigen is unknown. No base-level quality is on record; no much larger clone is a single base apart.

The TCR originated in a human donor with alopecia areata. Material: CD4+ T cells sorted from blood, obtained at week 4, from a patient treated with tofacitinib. This chain is built from TRBV25-1 and TRBJ1-1; a tentative D call is TRBD1 (5 bases match). The CDR3 amino acid sequence is: CASSGTYLSNTEAFF. The nucleotide sequence is given as TGTGCCAGCAGCGGGACCTATTTATCGAACACTGAAGCTTTCTTT.